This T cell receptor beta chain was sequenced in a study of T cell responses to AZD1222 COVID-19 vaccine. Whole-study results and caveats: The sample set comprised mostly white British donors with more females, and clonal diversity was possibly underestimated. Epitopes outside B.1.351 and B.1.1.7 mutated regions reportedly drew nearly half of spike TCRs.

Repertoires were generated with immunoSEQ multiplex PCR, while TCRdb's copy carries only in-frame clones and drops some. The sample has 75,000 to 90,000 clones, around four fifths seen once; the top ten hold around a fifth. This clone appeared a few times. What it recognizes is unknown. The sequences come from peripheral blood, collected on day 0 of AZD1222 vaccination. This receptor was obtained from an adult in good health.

The CDR3 DNA follows: TGTGCCAGCAGTTATCCCCCCAACACAGATACGCAGTATTTT. Translating gives CASSYPPNTDTQYF. The rearrangement links TRBV6-1 to TRBJ2-3, with no clear D. CDR1 and CDR2 (germline): MNHNS, SASEGT. V lost 5 bases and J lost 2, with 11 bases in between. The CDR3 spans 14 residues.